This TCR beta chain comes out of a study of CD8 T cells in Susac syndrome. TCR beta sequencing covered blood CD8+ and CD4+ T cells. Random hexamers were used to reverse transcribe an amount of roughly 0.5 to 1 ug RNA. Amplification of the TCR beta CDR3 was carried out by immunoSEQ multiplex PCR, which spanned a total of 54 Vbeta and 13 Jbeta segments. TCRdb re-analysed the immunoSEQ multiplex PCR reads in MiXCR, keeping a single row per CDR3 protein. The sample shows fewer than 150,000 distinct CDR3 sequences, around nine tenths of them seen only once. Germline V gene lookup returns CDR1 MNHEY and CDR2 SVGAGI. Trimming took 7 bases from V and 0 from J, leaving 9 bases between them. The CDR3 runs to 13 residues.

V gene TRBV6-5 combines with J gene TRBJ2-5; perhaps TRBD1 as D (5 bases). This receptor was obtained from a human donor with multiple sclerosis. The sample comprised CD8+ T cells from PBMCs. DNA for the CDR3: TGTGCCAGCACCTCAGGGTACCAAGAGACCCAGTACTTC. Its protein product is CASTSGYQETQYF.